The following is a T cell receptor (beta chain) sequence with its context. The antigen is not known. The data belong to a study of graft-versus-host responses after intestinal transplantation. Trimming left V 3 bases short and J 0 bases short, with 7 bases between. Germline CDR1 is SGHTS and CDR2 is YDEGEE. The CDR3 runs to 15 residues. Assay: immunoSEQ multiplex PCR; the TCRdb copy retains only in-frame clones and omits some. Of some 120,000 clones in the sample, 90% to 95% were seen once. Source: unstimulated CD8+ T cells sorted from spleen or lymph node cells, taken before transplant. The chain combines TRBV5-8 with TRBJ1-6; possibly TRBD1 for D (6 bases). The receptor was derived from a human donor who was the organ donor for an intestinal transplant. The CDR3 sequence: CASSWDNSYNSPLHF. Here the CDR3 DNA reads TGTGCCAGCAGCTGGGACAACTCCTATAATTCACCCCTCCACTTT.